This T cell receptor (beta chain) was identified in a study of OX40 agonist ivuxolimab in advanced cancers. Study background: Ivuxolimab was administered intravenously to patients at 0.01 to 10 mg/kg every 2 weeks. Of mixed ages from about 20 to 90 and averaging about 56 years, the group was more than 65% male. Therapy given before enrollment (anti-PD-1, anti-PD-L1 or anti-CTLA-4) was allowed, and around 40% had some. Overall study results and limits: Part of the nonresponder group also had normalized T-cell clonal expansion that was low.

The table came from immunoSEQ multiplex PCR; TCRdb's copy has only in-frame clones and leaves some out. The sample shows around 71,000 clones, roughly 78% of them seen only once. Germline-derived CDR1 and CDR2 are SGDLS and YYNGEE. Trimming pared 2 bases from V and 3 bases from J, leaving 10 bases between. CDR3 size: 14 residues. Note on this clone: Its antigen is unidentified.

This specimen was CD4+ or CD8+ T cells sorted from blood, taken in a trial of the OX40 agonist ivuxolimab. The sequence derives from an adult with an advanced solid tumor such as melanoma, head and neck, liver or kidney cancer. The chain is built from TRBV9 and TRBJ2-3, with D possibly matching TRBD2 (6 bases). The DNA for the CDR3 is TGTGCCAGCAGCGTCCTAGGAGGGACAGATACGCAGTATTTT. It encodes CASSVLGGTDTQYF. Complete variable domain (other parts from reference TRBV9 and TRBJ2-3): DSGVTQTPKHLITATGQRVTLRCSPRSGDLSVYWYQQSLDQGLQFLIQYYNGEERAKGNILERFSAQQFPDLHSELNLSSLELGDSALYFCASSVLGGTDTQYFGPGTRLTVL.